The clone carrying this TCR beta chain was seen at least ten times. The antigen is undetermined. There are 16 residues in the CDR3. CDR1 and CDR2 (germline): WNHNN, SYGVQD (reference sequence). V lost 0 bases and J 2 bases, leaving 14 bases between the germline ends. The sample originates from a study of regulatory T cells in long-lasting Graves disease. Study-wide context: The term persistent Graves' disease signified upward of 5 years on antithyroid drugs with positive TSH receptor antibodies. Notes on the study in general: When disease was persistent, TRBV28, TRBJ1-2 and TRBJ2-5 were the favored segments.

The authors built TCR beta libraries using iRepertoire HTBI primers and Arm-PCR of CDR3 regions. TCRdb re-called the multiplex PCR reads with MiXCR, one entry per CDR3 protein. The data show a few hundred thousand distinct CDR3 sequences, 21% seen once. Regarding time point: persistent/refractory GD, antithyroid drugs over 5 years with positive TRAb. With RNA extracted from PBMCs as input, the TCR library was made. Patients were enrolled at an endocrinology department in Xi'an, China. With EDTA tubes as the receptacles, about 9.2 milliliters of peripheral blood were drawn. The TCR was taken from a female donor with Graves disease. The sample here was peripheral blood mononuclear cells (PBMCs), taken when the disease was refractory, from a patient treated with antithyroid drugs. This chain uses TRBV10-1 with TRBJ2-7, with D perhaps matching TRBD1 (5 bases). The CDR3 loop is CASSESITAGTYEQYF. The CDR3 bases are TGCGCCAGCAGTGAGTCGATTACTGCAGGGACCTACGAGCAGTACTTC.